The entry that follows covers one T cell receptor beta chain sequence. The entry originates in a study of sequential checkpoint blockade in melanoma. Documented treatment: randomized to nivolumab then ipilimumab (arm A) or the reverse (arm B). This table comes from immunoSEQ multiplex PCR, and its TCRdb copy is limited to in-frame clones, with some not included. The sample contains 26,000 or so clones, roughly 89% of which appear only once. CDR1 and CDR2 (germline): MGHRA, YSYEKL. The junction had 6 bases not matched to a gene; V was cut back by 4 bases and J by 0 bases. The CDR3 contains 17 residues.

The clonotype originates from a human donor with melanoma. The specimen comprised CD8+ T cells sorted from blood (inferred from file names), sampled from a patient given nivolumab and ipilimumab in sequence. The chain uses TRBV4-1 and TRBJ2-1, with 10 bases matching TRBD2. The CDR3 coding sequence is TGCGCCAGCAGCCCTACTAGCGGGGAAAGCTCCTACAATGAGCAGTTCTTC. Its translation is CASSPTSGESSYNEQFF.